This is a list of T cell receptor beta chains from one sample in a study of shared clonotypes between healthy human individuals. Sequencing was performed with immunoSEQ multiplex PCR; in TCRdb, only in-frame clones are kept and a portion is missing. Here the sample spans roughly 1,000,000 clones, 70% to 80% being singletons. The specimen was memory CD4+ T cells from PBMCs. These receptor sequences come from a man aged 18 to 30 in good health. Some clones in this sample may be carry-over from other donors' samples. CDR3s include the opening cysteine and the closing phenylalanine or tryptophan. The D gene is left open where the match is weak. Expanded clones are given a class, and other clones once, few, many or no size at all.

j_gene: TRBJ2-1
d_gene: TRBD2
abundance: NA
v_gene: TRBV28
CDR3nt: TGTGCCAGCAGTTTAATTTCTAGCGGGAGAGGTACCTACAATGAGCAGTTCTTC
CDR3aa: CASSLISSGRGTYNEQFF

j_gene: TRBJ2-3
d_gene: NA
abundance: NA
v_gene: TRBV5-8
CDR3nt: TGTGCCAGCAGCCCGGACCCCGGGGTAGATACGCAGTATTTT
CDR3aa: CASSPDPGVDTQYF

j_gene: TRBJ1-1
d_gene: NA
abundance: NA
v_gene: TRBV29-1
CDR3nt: TGCAGCGTTGAAGCCAGGAGTATGAACACTGAAGCTTTCTTT
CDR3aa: CSVEARSMNTEAFF

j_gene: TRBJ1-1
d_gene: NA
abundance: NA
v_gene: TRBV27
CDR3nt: TGTGCCAGCAGGGACCCCCCCAGGAACACTGAAGCTTTCTTT
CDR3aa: CASRDPPRNTEAFF

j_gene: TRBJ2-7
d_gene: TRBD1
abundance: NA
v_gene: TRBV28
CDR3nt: TGTGCCAGCAGTCAAGCCGGGACAGATTACGAGCAGTACTTC
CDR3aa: CASSQAGTDYEQYF

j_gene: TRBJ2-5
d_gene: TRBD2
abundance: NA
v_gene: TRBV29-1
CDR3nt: TGCAGCGGCGGGGGGGTCTGGGAGACCCAGTACTTC
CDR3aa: CSGGGVWETQYF

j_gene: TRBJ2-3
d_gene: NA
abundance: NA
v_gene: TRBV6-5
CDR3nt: TGTGCCAGCAGTTATCCCGGGACCGGGGGTACGCAGTATTTT
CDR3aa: CASSYPGTGGTQYF

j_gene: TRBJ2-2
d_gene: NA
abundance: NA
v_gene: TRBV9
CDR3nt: TGTGCCAGCAGCCGTATGGACGGGAACACCGGGGAGCTGTTTTTT
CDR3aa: CASSRMDGNTGELFF

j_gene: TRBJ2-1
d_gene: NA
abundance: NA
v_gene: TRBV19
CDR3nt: TGTGCCAGTAGTATAAGAGGTCGGCAGTTCTTC
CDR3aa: CASSIRGRQFF

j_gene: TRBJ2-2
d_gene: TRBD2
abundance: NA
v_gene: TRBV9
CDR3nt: TGTGCCAGCAGCATAACTTCTAGTGAGGGAGGGACCGGGGAGCTGTTTTTT
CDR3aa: CASSITSSEGGTGELFF

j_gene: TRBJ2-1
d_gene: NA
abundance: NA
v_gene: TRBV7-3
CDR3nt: TGTGCCAGCAGCTTAGGGTCGGGGACGTTCAATGAGCAGTTCTTC
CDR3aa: CASSLGSGTFNEQFF

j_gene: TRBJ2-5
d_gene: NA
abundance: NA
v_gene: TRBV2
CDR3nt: TGTGCCAGCAGCCTCTCCGGGGAGACCCAGTACTTC
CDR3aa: CASSLSGETQYF

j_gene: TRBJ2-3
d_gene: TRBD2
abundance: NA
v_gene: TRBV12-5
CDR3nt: TGTGCTAGTGGTTCCGGGACTAGCGAAGATACGCAGTATTTT
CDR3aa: CASGSGTSEDTQYF

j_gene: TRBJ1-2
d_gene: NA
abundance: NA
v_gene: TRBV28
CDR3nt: TGTGCCAGCAGTTTATCCAGGGAAATCTATGGCTACACCTTC
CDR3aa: CASSLSREIYGYTF

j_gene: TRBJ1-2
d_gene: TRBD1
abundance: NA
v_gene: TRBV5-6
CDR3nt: TGTGCCAGCAACCGGGACAGGGGACTTGGCTACACCTTC
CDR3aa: CASNRDRGLGYTF

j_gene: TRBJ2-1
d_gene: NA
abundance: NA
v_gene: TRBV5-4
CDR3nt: TGTGCCAGCACCCCACGGGGAGGGGGTGGTGAGGAGCAGTTCTTC
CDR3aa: CASTPRGGGGEEQFF

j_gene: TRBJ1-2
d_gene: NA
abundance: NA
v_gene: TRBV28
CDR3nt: TGTGCCAGTACCTCGGACAGATATGGCTACACCTTC
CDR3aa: CASTSDRYGYTF

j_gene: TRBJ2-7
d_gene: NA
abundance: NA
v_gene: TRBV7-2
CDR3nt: TGTGCCAGCAGCTCGACAGCTCCTAGGGGCGAGCAGTACTTC
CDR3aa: CASSSTAPRGEQYF

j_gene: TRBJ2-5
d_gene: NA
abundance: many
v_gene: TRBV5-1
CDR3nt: TGCGCCAGCAGCTTGTTCGAGGAGACCCAGTACTTC
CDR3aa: CASSLFEETQYF

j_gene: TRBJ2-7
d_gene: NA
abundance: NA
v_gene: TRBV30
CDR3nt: TGTGCCTGGAGTTCTTCGGGACTCCCGACCTACGAGCAGTACTTC
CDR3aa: CAWSSSGLPTYEQYF

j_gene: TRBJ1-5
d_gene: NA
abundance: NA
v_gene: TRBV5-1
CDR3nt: TGCGCCAGCAGCCCTCAGGGCTTTGATGGACCCCAGCATTTT
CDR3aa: CASSPQGFDGPQHF

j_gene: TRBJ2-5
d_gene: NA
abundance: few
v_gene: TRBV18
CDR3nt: TGTGCCAGCTCACCACCGACGCGGGAGACCCAGTACTTC
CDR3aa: CASSPPTRETQYF

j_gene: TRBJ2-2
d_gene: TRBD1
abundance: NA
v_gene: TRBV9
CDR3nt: TGTGCCAGCAGCGTCCAAGATAGGGGGCAGGGCGGGGAGCTGTTTTTT
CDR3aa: CASSVQDRGQGGELFF